The 3 T cell receptor beta chains below were found in one sample sequenced in a study of beta chain features in type 1 diabetes. Study-level points and caveats: A moderate, significant TCRB CDR3 shortening appeared in type 1 diabetes across four CD4+ subsets.

The entirety of the isolated RNA underwent reverse transcription, so expressed TCRB transcripts were sequenced. Produced via immunoSEQ multiplex PCR; TCRdb's table is partial and in-frame only. The sample holds about 160,000 clones, more than 60% seen once. These TCRs' antigens remain unknown. Material: naive CD4+ T cells from blood. These receptors originate from a man aged 25 to 45 with type 1 diabetes.

The chain joins TRBV29-1 to TRBJ2-7; 9 nucleotides align to TRBD1. Germline V CDR1 and CDR2: SQVTM, ANQGSEA. With V trimmed by 4 bases and J by 0 bases, 4 bases remained unmatched. The CDR3 loop spans 14 amino acids. CDR3 region: CSVAGTGFSYEQYF. The CDR3 bases are TGCAGCGTTGCCGGGACAGGGTTCTCCTACGAGCAGTACTTC.

The CDR3 DNA is TGTGCCAGCAGCGTAGCTCCAATAGAGACCCAGTACTTC. It encodes CASSVAPIETQYF. J is TRBJ2-5 and V is TRBV9; D is ambiguous. Trimming took off 0 bases at V and 4 bases at J, with 7 bases between the two ends. Germline V CDR1 and CDR2: SGDLS, YYNGEE. This CDR3 has 13 residues.

This clone has only a few counts. The CDR3 loop reads CASNKGLGETQYF. The CDR3 DNA sequence: TGTGCCAGCAACAAAGGACTAGGGGAGACCCAGTACTTC. This chain joins TRBV9 and TRBJ2-5; 7 nucleotides line up with TRBD2. The V gene end was trimmed by 6 bases and the J gene end by 5 bases; junction bases not matched to a gene: 7. Germline lookup yields CDR1 SGDLS and CDR2 YYNGEE. This CDR3 has 13 residues.